This TCR beta chain was identified during a study of early T cells in non-severe SARS-CoV-2 infection (TCRdb year 2021). Study-level background: TCR sequencing used bulk RNA from unsorted whole blood, so alpha and beta chains could not be paired. Study-wide findings and limitations: VDJdb matching was skewed toward anti-spike CD8 responses and likely underestimated virus-specific expansions by missing private and CD4 specificities.

This was a case-control study nested in a cohort of healthcare workers in London, UK, who had nasopharyngeal swab PCR tests and blood samples taken every week. Healthcare workers were recruited between 23 and 31 March 2020, during the week of the UK lockdown, and were followed weekly for up to roughly 16 weeks. The CDR3 runs 13 amino acids, cysteine and phenylalanine included. The sequence is cut down to CDR3 DNA, 39 bases in frame from base 1. Deletion took 0 bases off V and 7 bases off J, with a span of 10 bases between the germline ends. The germline V gene encodes CDR1 SGHRS and CDR2 YFSETQ. Library prep was done by 5' RACE. Sequencing relied on a NextSeq 500. Unique molecular identifiers were attached to individual cDNA molecules in the TCR library protocol so that sequencing error and PCR bias could be corrected. Both TCR alpha and beta chains were sequenced, and tight co-correlation was observed between alpha and beta sequence abundances in each sample. The source study handled its data this way. Decombinator V4 was used to annotate TCR sequences for V gene, J gene and CDR3. TCRs were defined as expanded if a significant change between any two time points was detected under a Poisson model with p below 0.0001. Abundances of TCRs were expressed as counts per million after normalisation to the total number of TCRs sequenced in each sample. MAIT TCRs were defined by TRAV1-2 paired with TRAJ12, TRAJ20 or TRAJ33, and iNKT TCRs by TRAV10 paired with TRAJ18. VDJdb, accessed 1 November 2021, was searched for CMV, EBV and SARS-CoV-2 annotated TCRs, excluding TCRs annotated for multiple antigens. In-frame beta chains were kept once TCRdb had trimmed the public reads at Q25 with fastp and called clones with MiXCR. Each record represents a unique CDR3 protein, reported with the most common genes and DNA among its rows. These V and J calls rely on TCRdb rather than the paper's analysis. The sample has tens of thousands of distinct CDR3 sequences on record, under 15% of them singletons. Approximately 6% of the sample belongs to the ten largest clones.

This clonotype has a handful of counts. Which antigen it targets is not known. Per-base qualities were not stored, and no clone one base away is much larger. The source of this sequence is an adult who was a healthcare worker with PCR-confirmed SARS-CoV-2 infection or an uninfected control (not recorded which). The sequenced sample was whole blood. This receptor chain uses TRBV5-1 and TRBJ1-2, and TRBD1 may be the D gene, going by 6 matching bases. The CDR3 sequence is CASSLGQGSGYTF. The sequenced DNA: TGCGCCAGCAGCTTGGGTCAGGGGAGTGGCTACACCTTC.